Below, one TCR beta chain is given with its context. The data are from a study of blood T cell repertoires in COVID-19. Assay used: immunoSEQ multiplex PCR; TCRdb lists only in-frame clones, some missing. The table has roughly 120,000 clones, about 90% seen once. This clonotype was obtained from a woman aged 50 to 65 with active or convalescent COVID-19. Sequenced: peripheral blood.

Here the CDR3 DNA reads TGCAGCGCCCTGGGGGTAGCGGGAGCATTAGATACGCAGTATTTT. Translated, it gives CSALGVAGALDTQYF. The chain has TRBV29-1 and TRBJ2-3; TRBD2 aligns across 9 bases. The germline CDR1 and CDR2 sequences are SQVTM and ANQGSEA. The CDR3 consists of 15 residues. J gave up 5 bases and V 7 bases, and 13 bases lay outside the gene matches.